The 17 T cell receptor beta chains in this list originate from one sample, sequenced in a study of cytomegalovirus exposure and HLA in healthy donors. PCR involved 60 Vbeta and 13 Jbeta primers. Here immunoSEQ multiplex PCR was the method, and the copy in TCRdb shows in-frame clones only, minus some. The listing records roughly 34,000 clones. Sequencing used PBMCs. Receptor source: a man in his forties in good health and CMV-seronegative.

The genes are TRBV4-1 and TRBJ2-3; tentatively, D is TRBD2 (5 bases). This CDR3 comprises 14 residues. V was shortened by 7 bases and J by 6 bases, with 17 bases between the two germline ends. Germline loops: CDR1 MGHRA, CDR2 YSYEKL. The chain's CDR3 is CASTTSRTADTQYF. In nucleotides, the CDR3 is TGCGCCAGCACTACCAGTAGGACTGCGGATACGCAGTATTTT.

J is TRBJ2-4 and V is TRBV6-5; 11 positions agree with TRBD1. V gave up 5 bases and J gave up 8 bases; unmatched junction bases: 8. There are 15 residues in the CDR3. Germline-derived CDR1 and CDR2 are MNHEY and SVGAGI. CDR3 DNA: TGTGCCAGCAGTCTGGACGGGACAGGGGGGGACATTCAGTACTTC. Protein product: CASSLDGTGGDIQYF.

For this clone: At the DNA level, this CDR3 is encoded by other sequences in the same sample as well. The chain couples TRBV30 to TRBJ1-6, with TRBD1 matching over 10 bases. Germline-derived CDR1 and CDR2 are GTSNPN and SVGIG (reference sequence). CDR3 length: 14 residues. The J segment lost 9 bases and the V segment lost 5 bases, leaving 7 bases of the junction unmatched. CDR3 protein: CAWGLRDRGSPLHF. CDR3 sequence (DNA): TGTGCCTGGGGCCTCCGGGACAGGGGTTCACCCCTCCACTTT.

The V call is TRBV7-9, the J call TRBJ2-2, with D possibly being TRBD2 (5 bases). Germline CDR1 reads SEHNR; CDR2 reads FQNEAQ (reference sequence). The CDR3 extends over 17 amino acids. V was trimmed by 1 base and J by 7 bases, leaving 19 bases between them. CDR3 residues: CASSLDWHGKKGGELFF. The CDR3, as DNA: TGTGCCAGCAGCTTAGACTGGCACGGGAAGAAGGGCGGGGAGCTGTTTTTT.

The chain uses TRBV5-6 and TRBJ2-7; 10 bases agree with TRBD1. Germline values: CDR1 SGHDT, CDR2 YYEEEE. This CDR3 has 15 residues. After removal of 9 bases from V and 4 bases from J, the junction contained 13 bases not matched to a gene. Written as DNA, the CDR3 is TGTGCCACGCAATCACATCCGGGACAGGGGTACGAGCAGTACTTC. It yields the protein CATQSHPGQGYEQYF.

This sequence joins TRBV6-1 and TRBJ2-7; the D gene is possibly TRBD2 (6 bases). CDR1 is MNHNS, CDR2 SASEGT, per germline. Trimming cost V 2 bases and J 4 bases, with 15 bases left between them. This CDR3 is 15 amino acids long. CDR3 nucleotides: TGTGCCAGCAGTGAAAAAGGAGGGATACTTTACGAGCAGTACTTC. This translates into CASSEKGGILYEQYF.

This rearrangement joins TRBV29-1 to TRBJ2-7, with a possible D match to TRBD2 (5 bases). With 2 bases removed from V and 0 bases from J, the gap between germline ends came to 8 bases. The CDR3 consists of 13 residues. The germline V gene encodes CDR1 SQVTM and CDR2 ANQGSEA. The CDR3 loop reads CSVERESSYEQYF. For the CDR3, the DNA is TGCAGCGTTGAAAGGGAGAGCTCCTACGAGCAGTACTTC.

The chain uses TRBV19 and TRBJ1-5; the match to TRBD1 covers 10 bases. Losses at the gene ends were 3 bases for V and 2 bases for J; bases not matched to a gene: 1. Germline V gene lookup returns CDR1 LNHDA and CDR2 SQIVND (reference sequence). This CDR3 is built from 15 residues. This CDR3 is CASSIGTGGNQPQHF. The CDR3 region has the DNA TGTGCCAGTAGTATTGGGACAGGGGGCAATCAGCCCCAGCATTTT.

The chain's CDR3 is CASSGTGTHEQYF. Here the CDR3 DNA reads TGTGCCAGCAGTGGGACGGGAACTCACGAGCAGTACTTC. The V and J genes are TRBV25-1 and TRBJ2-7; D may be TRBD2 (5 bases). CDR1 and CDR2 from the germline V gene are MGHDK and SYGVNS. The germline V and J ends were trimmed by 4 bases and 5 bases, with 12 bases remaining between them. The CDR3 runs to 13 residues.

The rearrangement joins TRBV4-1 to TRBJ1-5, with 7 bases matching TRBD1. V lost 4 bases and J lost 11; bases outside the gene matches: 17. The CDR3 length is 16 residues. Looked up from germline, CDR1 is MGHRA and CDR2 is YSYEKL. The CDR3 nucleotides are TGCGCCAGCAGCCCCGCATTAACAGAGGGGGCCCCGACCCAGCATTTT. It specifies CASSPALTEGAPTQHF.

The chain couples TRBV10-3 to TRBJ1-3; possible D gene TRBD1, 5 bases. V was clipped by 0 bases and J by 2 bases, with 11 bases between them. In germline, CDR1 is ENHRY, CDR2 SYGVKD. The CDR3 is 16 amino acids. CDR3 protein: CAISESKGYTGNTIYF. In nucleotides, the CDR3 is TGTGCCATCAGTGAGTCGAAGGGGTATACTGGAAACACCATATATTTT.

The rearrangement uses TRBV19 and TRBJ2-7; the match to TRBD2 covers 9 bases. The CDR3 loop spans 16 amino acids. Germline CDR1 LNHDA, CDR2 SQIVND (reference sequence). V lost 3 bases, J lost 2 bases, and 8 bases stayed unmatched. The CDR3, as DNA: TGTGCCAGTAGTATGAATAGCGGGAGTTTCGCCTACGAGCAGTACTTC. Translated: CASSMNSGSFAYEQYF.

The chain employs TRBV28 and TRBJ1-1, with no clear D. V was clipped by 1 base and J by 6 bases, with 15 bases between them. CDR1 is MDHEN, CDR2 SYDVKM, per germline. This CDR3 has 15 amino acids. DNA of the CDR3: TGTGCCAGCAGTTTATTAACGTCCAGGCAACCTGAAGCTTTCTTT. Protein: CASSLLTSRQPEAFF.

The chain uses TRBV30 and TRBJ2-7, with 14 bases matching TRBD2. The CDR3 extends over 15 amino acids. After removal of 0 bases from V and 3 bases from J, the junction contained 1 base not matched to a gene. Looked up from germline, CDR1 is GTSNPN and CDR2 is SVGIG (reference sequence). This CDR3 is CAWSVGTSGSYEQYF. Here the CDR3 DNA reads TGTGCCTGGAGTGTAGGGACTAGCGGGAGCTACGAGCAGTACTTC.

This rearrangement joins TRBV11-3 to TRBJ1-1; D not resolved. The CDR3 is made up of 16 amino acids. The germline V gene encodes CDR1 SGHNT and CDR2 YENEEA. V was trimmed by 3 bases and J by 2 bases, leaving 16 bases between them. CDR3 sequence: CASSFATFSKNTEAFF. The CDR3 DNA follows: TGTGCCAGCAGCTTTGCTACCTTTTCCAAAAACACTGAAGCTTTCTTT.

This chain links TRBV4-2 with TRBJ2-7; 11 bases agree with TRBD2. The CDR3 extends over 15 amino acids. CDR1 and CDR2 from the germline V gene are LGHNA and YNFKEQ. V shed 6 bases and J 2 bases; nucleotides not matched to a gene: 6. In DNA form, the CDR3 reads TGTGCCAGCAGATTGACTAGCGGGGAAGCCTACGAGCAGTACTTC. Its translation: CASRLTSGEAYEQYF.

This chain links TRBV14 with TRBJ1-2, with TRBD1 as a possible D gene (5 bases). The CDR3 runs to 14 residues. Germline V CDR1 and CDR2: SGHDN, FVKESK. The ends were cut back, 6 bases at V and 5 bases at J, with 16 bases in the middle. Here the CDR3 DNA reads TGTGCCAGCAGTCGAACCCGGGCAGGGTATGGCTACACCTTC. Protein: CASSRTRAGYGYTF.